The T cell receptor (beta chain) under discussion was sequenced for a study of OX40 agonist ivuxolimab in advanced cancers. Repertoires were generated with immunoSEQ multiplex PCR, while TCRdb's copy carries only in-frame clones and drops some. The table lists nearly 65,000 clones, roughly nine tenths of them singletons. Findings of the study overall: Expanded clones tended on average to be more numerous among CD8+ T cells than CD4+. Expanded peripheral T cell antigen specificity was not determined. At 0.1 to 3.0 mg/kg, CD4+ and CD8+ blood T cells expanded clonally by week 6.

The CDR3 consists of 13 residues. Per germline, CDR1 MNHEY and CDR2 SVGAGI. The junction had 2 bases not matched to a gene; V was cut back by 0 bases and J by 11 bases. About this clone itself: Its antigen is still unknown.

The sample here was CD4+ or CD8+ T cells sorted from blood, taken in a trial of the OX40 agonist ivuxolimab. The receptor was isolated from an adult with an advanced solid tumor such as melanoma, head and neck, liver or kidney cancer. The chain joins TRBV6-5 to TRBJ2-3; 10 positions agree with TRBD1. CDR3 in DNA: TGTGCCAGCAGTTACTCGAGGGACAGGGGGCAGTATTTT. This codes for CASSYSRDRGQYF.